The 3 T cell receptor beta chains in this list originate from one sample, sequenced in a study of T cells in Graves' hyperthyroidism and ophthalmopathy. Using RNA transcripts as the source, TCR beta CDR3 regions were amplified. HTBI primers drove first-round RT-PCR of the TCR CDR3. In TCRdb, the multiplex PCR reads were re-called with MiXCR into one record per CDR3 protein. The data show about 580,000 distinct CDR3 sequences, over 11% seen once. The specimen sequenced was blood. The receptor set was obtained from a woman in her 30s with Graves' hyperthyroidism that later progressed to Graves' ophthalmopathy.

This clonotype was detected a few times. The chain is built from TRBV16 and TRBJ2-1, with D possibly being TRBD1 (5 bases). This CDR3 has 12 residues. The V end lost 2 bases, the J end lost 7 bases, and 6 bases lay between the germline ends. In germline, CDR1 is KGHSY, CDR2 FQNENV. Written as DNA, the CDR3 is TGTGCCAGCAGCCAAAGGGGTAATGAGCAGTTCTTC. This codes for CASSQRGNEQFF.

This clonotype was seen repeatedly, ten times or more. This chain joins TRBV29-1 and TRBJ1-2, with 8 bases matching TRBD1. Germline CDR1 and CDR2: SQVTM and ANQGSEA. With 5 bases clipped from V and 4 bases from J, the junction kept 6 bases outside the gene matches. This CDR3 spans 13 amino acids. CDR3: CSVLDREGYGYTF. CDR3 DNA sequence: TGCAGCGTTTTGGACAGGGAAGGCTATGGCTACACCTTC.

About this clonotype: Just one base apart from a much larger clone, this may be a read error. V gene TRBV7-3 combines with J gene TRBJ2-2, with 9 positions matching TRBD1. CDR1 and CDR2 from the germline V gene are SGHTA and FQGTGA. CDR3 length equals 15 residues. CDR3 bases: TGTGCCAGCAGCCCCCTGGACAGGGGAACCGGGGAGCTGGTTTTT. Its protein product is CASSPLDRGTGELVF.